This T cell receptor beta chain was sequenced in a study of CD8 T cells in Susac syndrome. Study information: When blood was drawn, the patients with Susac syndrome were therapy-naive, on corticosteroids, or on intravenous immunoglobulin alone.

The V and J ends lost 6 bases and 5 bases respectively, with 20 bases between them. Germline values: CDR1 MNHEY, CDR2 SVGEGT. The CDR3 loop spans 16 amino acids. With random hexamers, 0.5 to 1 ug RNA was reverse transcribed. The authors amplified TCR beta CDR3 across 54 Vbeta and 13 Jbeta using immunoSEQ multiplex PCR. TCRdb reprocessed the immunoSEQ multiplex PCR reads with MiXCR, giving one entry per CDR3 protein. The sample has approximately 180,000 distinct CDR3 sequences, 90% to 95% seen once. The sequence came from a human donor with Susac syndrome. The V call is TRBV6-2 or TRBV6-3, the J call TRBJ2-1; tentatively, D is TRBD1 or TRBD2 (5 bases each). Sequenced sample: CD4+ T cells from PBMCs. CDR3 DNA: TGTGCCAGCAGGCTGGTCGGGGCCCCGGCCCACAATGAGCAGTTCTTC. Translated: CASRLVGAPAHNEQFF.